This T cell receptor beta chain is drawn from a study of blood T cell repertoires in COVID-19. Overall study context: Donors in the United States, Italy and Spain gave samples during acute or convalescent COVID-19.

This CDR3 has 22 residues. Germline CDR1 SGHTA, CDR2 FQGNSA. V lost 0 bases to trimming and J lost 0 bases; unmatched junction nucleotides: 18. The data were produced by immunoSEQ multiplex PCR, yet TCRdb's version contains in-frame clones alone and is incomplete. Found here are approximately 300,000 clones, about 90% of them singletons; the top ten hold about 5.2%. The clonotype originates from a woman between 25 and 40 years old who had recovered from COVID-19. The rearrangement joins TRBV7-2 to TRBJ1-3, with 9 bases lining up with TRBD1. The specimen was PBMCs or T cells enriched from blood (not recorded which). CDR3 amino acids: CASSLALVPGQGPTSSGNTIYF. The CDR3 coding sequence is TGTGCCAGCAGCTTAGCCCTAGTCCCGGGACAGGGTCCGACGAGCTCTGGAAACACCATATATTTT.